This is a list of T cell receptor beta chains from one sample in a study of T cell repertoires in cytomegalovirus infection. TCRdb independently ran MiXCR on the reads; one entry per CDR3 protein. The table lists a few hundred thousand distinct CDR3 sequences, 34% of them singletons. The antigens of these receptors remain unknown. The starting material was cultured PBMCs, obtained from culture after CMV antigen stimulation. Every receptor here comes from a human donor in good health (CMV status not recorded). Some clones in this sample may be carry-over from other donors' samples. Each CDR3 is given with its conserved first and last residue. The order of the fields is D gene, CDR3 length, clone size, J gene, V gene, CDR3 protein, CDR3 DNA. The D gene is left open where the match is weak. Clone sizes are given selectively: once, few, many, or a class where the clone is expanded.

d_call: NA; cdr3_length: 17; clone_size: few; j_call: TRBJ2-6; v_call: TRBV12-3/TRBV12-4; cdr3_aa: CASSLRDISSGANVLTF; cdr3_nt: TGTGCCAGCAGTTTACGGGACATTAGCTCTGGGGCCAACGTCCTGACTTTC
d_call: TRBD2; cdr3_length: 15; clone_size: NA; j_call: TRBJ2-1; v_call: TRBV19; cdr3_aa: CASILSSGSSYEQFF; cdr3_nt: TGTGCCAGTATTCTCTCTAGCGGGAGTTCCTATGAGCAGTTCTTC
d_call: NA; cdr3_length: 14; clone_size: NA; j_call: TRBJ1-6; v_call: TRBV29-1; cdr3_aa: CSAGEGGANSPLHF; cdr3_nt: TGCAGCGCTGGGGAAGGGGGGGCTAATTCACCCCTCCACTTT
d_call: NA; cdr3_length: 11; clone_size: few; j_call: TRBJ1-2; v_call: TRBV28; cdr3_aa: CAGGTDYGYTF; cdr3_nt: TGTGCCGGAGGAACGGACTATGGCTACACCTTC
d_call: NA; cdr3_length: 13; clone_size: NA; j_call: TRBJ1-1; v_call: TRBV12-3/TRBV12-4; cdr3_aa: CASSTRRGTEAFF; cdr3_nt: TGTGCCAGCAGCACAAGACGGGGGACTGAAGCTTTCTTT
d_call: NA; cdr3_length: 16; clone_size: NA; j_call: TRBJ2-4; v_call: TRBV19; cdr3_aa: CASSLATPLAKNIQYF; cdr3_nt: TGTGCCAGTAGTCTAGCGACCCCTCTAGCCAAAAACATTCAGTACTTC
d_call: NA; cdr3_length: 14; clone_size: NA; j_call: TRBJ2-2; v_call: TRBV27; cdr3_aa: CASSLFTNPGELFF; cdr3_nt: TGTGCCAGCAGTTTGTTTACAAATCCCGGGGAGCTGTTTTTT
d_call: NA; cdr3_length: 15; clone_size: NA; j_call: TRBJ2-7; v_call: TRBV7-9; cdr3_aa: CASSSPGVSSYEQYF; cdr3_nt: TGTGCCAGCAGCTCCCCAGGGGTCAGCTCCTACGAGCAGTACTTC
d_call: TRBD1; cdr3_length: 20; clone_size: NA; j_call: TRBJ2-6; v_call: TRBV5-1; cdr3_aa: CASSLANRDRGFPGANVLTF; cdr3_nt: TGCGCCAGCAGCTTAGCGAACCGGGACAGGGGGTTTCCTGGGGCCAACGTCCTGACTTTC
d_call: NA; cdr3_length: 17; clone_size: NA; j_call: TRBJ2-3; v_call: TRBV12-5; cdr3_aa: CASGSSPPAPWGDTQYF; cdr3_nt: TGTGCTAGTGGTTCCTCTCCTCCAGCGCCCTGGGGAGATACGCAGTATTTT
d_call: TRBD2; cdr3_length: 16; clone_size: NA; j_call: TRBJ2-5; v_call: TRBV10-3; cdr3_aa: CAISDGLAGGRETQYF; cdr3_nt: TGTGCCATCAGTGATGGTCTAGCGGGAGGGCGAGAGACCCAGTACTTC
d_call: NA; cdr3_length: 14; clone_size: once; j_call: TRBJ1-1; v_call: TRBV12-3/TRBV12-4; cdr3_aa: CASSFAGGDTEAFF; cdr3_nt: TGTGCCAGCAGTTTTGCGGGTGGGGACACTGAAGCTTTCTTT
d_call: NA; cdr3_length: 13; clone_size: NA; j_call: TRBJ1-4; v_call: TRBV28; cdr3_aa: CASSGGGEEKLFF; cdr3_nt: TGTGCCAGCAGTGGGGGGGGGGAAGAAAAACTGTTTTTT
d_call: NA; cdr3_length: 15; clone_size: few; j_call: TRBJ2-3; v_call: TRBV20-1; cdr3_aa: CSAILTNLGPDTQYF; cdr3_nt: TGCAGTGCCATCTTAACTAACTTGGGCCCAGATACGCAGTATTTT
d_call: NA; cdr3_length: 14; clone_size: NA; j_call: TRBJ2-3; v_call: TRBV11-3; cdr3_aa: CASSPGDQDDTQYF; cdr3_nt: TGTGCCAGCAGCCCAGGGGACCAGGACGATACGCAGTATTTT
d_call: TRBD2; cdr3_length: 13; clone_size: many; j_call: TRBJ2-5; v_call: TRBV24-1; cdr3_aa: CATSLSGGETQYF; cdr3_nt: TGTGCCACCAGCCTTAGCGGGGGAGAGACCCAGTACTTC
d_call: NA; cdr3_length: 15; clone_size: NA; j_call: TRBJ2-1; v_call: TRBV7-2; cdr3_aa: CASSPTRARGGEQFF; cdr3_nt: TGTGCCAGCAGCCCCACACGGGCGCGGGGCGGTGAGCAGTTCTTC
d_call: NA; cdr3_length: 14; clone_size: NA; j_call: TRBJ2-2; v_call: TRBV7-3; cdr3_aa: CASSAHKITGELFF; cdr3_nt: TGTGCCAGCAGCGCCCACAAGATCACCGGGGAGCTGTTTTTT
d_call: NA; cdr3_length: 16; clone_size: NA; j_call: TRBJ2-3; v_call: TRBV27; cdr3_aa: CASSLGSRHSTDTQYF; cdr3_nt: TGTGCCAGCAGTTTGGGCTCCCGCCATAGCACAGATACGCAGTATTTT
d_call: TRBD2; cdr3_length: 19; clone_size: few; j_call: TRBJ2-1; v_call: TRBV10-3; cdr3_aa: CAISEYSGLAGGRNNEQFF; cdr3_nt: TGTGCCATCAGTGAGTATTCGGGACTAGCGGGAGGTCGGAACAATGAGCAGTTCTTC
d_call: NA; cdr3_length: 15; clone_size: NA; j_call: TRBJ2-2; v_call: TRBV18; cdr3_aa: CASSPPGTNTGELFF; cdr3_nt: TGTGCCAGCTCACCACCGGGCACGAACACCGGGGAGCTGTTTTTT
d_call: NA; cdr3_length: 15; clone_size: NA; j_call: TRBJ2-2; v_call: TRBV7-9; cdr3_aa: CASSPPRGDTGELFF; cdr3_nt: TGTGCCAGCAGCCCGCCCCGGGGCGACACCGGGGAGCTGTTTTTT
d_call: NA; cdr3_length: 12; clone_size: many; j_call: TRBJ2-2; v_call: TRBV7-3; cdr3_aa: CASSGGSGELFF; cdr3_nt: TGTGCCAGCAGTGGGGGGTCCGGGGAGCTGTTTTTT
d_call: NA; cdr3_length: 13; clone_size: NA; j_call: TRBJ1-5; v_call: TRBV29-1; cdr3_aa: CSTGENSNQPQHF; cdr3_nt: TGCAGCACCGGGGAAAATAGCAATCAGCCCCAGCATTTT
d_call: NA; cdr3_length: 14; clone_size: many; j_call: TRBJ2-7; v_call: TRBV7-2; cdr3_aa: CASSLSKSSYEQYF; cdr3_nt: TGTGCCAGCAGCCTCAGCAAGAGCTCCTACGAGCAGTACTTC